This T cell receptor beta chain was captured in a study of CD8+ T cells in alopecia areata. Study overall: Percent of scalp involved defined treated patients' severity scores.

Extraction of RNA preceded its reverse transcription into cDNA, which served as the sequencing template. The repertoire was sequenced with immunoSEQ multiplex PCR; TCRdb's copy has only in-frame clones and lacks some. The sample lists about 140,000 clones, approximately 80% occurring once. Trimming took off 5 bases at V and 3 bases at J, with 11 bases between the two ends. The CDR3 totals 13 residues. Germline loops: CDR1 SEHNR, CDR2 FQNEAQ (reference sequence). Treatment given: oral pan-JAK inhibitor, 5-10 mg twice daily. This TCR was recovered from a human donor with alopecia areata. Sequencing was performed on CD8+ T cells sorted from blood, taken at week 4, from a patient treated with tofacitinib. The V call is TRBV7-9, the J call TRBJ2-7; perhaps TRBD1 as D (6 bases). CDR3 residues: CASSTGTYYEQYF. Here the CDR3 DNA reads TGTGCCAGCAGCACCGGGACATACTACGAGCAGTACTTC.